The sequence of this T cell receptor (beta chain) was determined in a study of T cell repertoires in cytomegalovirus infection. Study information: Recently identified HLA-C-restricted CMV epitopes and well-studied HLA-B-restricted CMV epitopes were used by the study. Indications came from public TCR beta signatures; they pointed to CMV infection and to a matching HLA type.

TCRdb reanalysed the reads using MiXCR and keeps one entry per CDR3 protein. The repertoire holds approximately 1,000,000 distinct CDR3 sequences, with under 40% as singletons. General study results and limits: Carriers of CMV plus the relevant HLA were identified by cumulative public TCR beta family frequency. HLA-C-restricted TCR beta clonotypes specific for CMV led the ex vivo response.

The sample holds many counts of this clonotype. Its antigen is not known. The germline gives CDR1 LGHDT, CDR2 YNNKEL (reference sequence). Trimming removed 5 bases at V and 1 base at J, with 16 bases between. CDR3 size: 16 residues. The sequenced sample was cultured CD8+ T cells from PBMCs, obtained from culture after CMV antigen stimulation. The receptor's source is a human donor in good health (CMV status not recorded). Some clones in this sample may be carry-over from other donors' samples. The V gene is TRBV3-1, the J gene TRBJ2-3; TRBD1 or TRBD2 may be the D gene (5 bases each). The CDR3 here is CASSYGTPWGTDTQYF. The CDR3, as DNA: TGTGCCAGCAGCTATGGGACCCCATGGGGCACAGATACGCAGTATTTT.